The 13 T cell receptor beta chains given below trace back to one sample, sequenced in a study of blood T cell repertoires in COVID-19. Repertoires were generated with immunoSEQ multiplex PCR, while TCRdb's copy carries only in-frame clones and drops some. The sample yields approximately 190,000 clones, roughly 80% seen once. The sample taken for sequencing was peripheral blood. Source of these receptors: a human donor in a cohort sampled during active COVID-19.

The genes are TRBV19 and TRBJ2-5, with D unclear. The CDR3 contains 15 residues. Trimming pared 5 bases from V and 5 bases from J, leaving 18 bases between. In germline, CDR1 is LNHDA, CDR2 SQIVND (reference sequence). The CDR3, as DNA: TGTGCCAGTAGTTTCGTGACTGGAGAGGTGGAGACCCAGTACTTC. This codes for CASSFVTGEVETQYF.

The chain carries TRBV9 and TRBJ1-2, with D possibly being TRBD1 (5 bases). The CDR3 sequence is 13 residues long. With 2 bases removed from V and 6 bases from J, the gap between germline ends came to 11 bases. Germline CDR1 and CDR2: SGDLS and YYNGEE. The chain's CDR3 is CASSVGQVHGYTF. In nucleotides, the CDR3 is TGTGCCAGCAGCGTTGGACAAGTTCATGGCTACACCTTC.

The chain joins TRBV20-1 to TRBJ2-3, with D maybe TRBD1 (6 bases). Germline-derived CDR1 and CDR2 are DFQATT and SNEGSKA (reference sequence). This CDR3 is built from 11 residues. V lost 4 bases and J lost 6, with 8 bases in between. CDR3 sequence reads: CSAKGEDTQYF. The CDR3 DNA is TGCAGTGCTAAGGGGGAGGATACGCAGTATTTT.

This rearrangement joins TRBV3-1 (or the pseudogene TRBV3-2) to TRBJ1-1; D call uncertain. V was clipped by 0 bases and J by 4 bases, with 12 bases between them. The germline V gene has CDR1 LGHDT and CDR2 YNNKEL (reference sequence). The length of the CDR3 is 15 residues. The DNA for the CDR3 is TGTGCCAGCAGCCAAGAGCCACTCCTGAGCACTGAAGCTTTCTTT. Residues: CASSQEPLLSTEAFF.

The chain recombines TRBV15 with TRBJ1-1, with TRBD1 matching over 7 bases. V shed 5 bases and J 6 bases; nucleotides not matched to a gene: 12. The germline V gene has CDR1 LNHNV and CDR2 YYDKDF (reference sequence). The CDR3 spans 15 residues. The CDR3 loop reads CATSAQTGYGPEAFF. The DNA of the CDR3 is TGTGCCACCAGCGCCCAGACAGGGTACGGTCCTGAAGCTTTCTTT.

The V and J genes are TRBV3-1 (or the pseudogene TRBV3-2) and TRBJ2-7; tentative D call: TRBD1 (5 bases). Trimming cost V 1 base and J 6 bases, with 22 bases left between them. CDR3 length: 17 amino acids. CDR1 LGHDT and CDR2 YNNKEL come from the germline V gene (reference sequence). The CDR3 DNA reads TGTGCCAGCAGCCAAGGGCCCTTATTGAGGTACAGGAGCGAGCAGTACTTC. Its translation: CASSQGPLLRYRSEQYF.

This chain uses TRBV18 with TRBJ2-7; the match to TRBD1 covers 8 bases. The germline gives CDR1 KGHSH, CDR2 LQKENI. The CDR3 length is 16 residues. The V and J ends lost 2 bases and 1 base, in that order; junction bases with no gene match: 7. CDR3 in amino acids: CASSPMGQVPSYEQYF. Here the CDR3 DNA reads TGTGCCAGCTCACCAATGGGACAGGTCCCTTCCTACGAGCAGTACTTC.

The CDR3 nucleotides read TGTGCCAGCACGAGCTCCTACGAGCAGTACTTC. Translating it yields CASTSSYEQYF. V is TRBV12-3 or TRBV12-4 and J is TRBJ2-7; D is ambiguous. The ends were cut back, 7 bases at V and 0 bases at J, with 4 bases in the middle. CDR3 length: 11 amino acids.

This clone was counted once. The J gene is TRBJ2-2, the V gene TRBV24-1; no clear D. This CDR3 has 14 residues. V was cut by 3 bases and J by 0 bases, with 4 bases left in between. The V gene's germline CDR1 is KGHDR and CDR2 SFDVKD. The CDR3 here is CATSDPTNTGELFF. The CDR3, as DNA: TGTGCCACCAGTGATCCAACGAACACCGGGGAGCTGTTTTTT.

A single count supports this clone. The CDR3 sequence: CASSDYPTRAGTYNEQFF. The CDR3 DNA sequence: TGTGCCAGCAGTGACTACCCAACCCGAGCGGGAACCTACAATGAGCAGTTCTTC. The V call is TRBV6-4, the J call TRBJ2-1, with 7 bases fitting TRBD2. Germline V gene data show CDR1 as MRHNA and CDR2 as SNTAGT. The J segment lost 2 bases and the V segment lost 1 base, leaving 11 bases of the junction unmatched. The CDR3 is 18 residues long.

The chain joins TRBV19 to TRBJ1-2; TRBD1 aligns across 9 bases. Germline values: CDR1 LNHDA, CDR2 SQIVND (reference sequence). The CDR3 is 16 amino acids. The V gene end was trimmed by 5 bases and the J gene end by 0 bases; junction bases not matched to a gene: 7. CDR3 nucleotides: TGTGCCAGTAGTCTTAATTGGGACAGGGCTAACTATGGCTACACCTTC. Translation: CASSLNWDRANYGYTF.

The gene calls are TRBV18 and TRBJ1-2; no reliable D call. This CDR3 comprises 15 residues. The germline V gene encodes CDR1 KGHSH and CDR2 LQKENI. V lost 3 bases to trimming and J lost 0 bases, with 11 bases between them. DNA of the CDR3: TGTGCCAGCTCACCTCTTCTAGGAGCTAACTATGGCTACACCTTC. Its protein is CASSPLLGANYGYTF.

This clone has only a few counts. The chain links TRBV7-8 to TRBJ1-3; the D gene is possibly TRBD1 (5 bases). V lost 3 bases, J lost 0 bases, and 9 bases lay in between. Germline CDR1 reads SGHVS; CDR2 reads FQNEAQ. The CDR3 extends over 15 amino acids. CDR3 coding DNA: TGTGCCAGCAGCTTGACAGAATTCTCTGGAAACACCATATATTTT. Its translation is CASSLTEFSGNTIYF.